The clone carrying this TCR beta chain was seen a few times. What it binds is unknown. This sample is part of a study of T-cell memory formation after mild COVID-19. General observations from the study: Chiefly within CM and EM were the contracting CD4+ clones; CD8+ ones were within EMRA.

TCRdb re-derived calls from the 5' RACE reads in MiXCR, one entry per CDR3 protein. The profile shows 450,000 to 700,000 distinct CDR3 sequences, approximately 19% of them singletons. Germline loops: CDR1 SGDLS, CDR2 YYNGEE. The junction had 3 bases not matched to a gene; V was cut back by 0 bases and J by 4 bases. This CDR3 is built from 15 residues. This sequence was found in an adult woman who had mild COVID-19 (a few samples of this study predate the infection). Cell type and time point are not known. The source material was PBMCs or a T cell subset sorted from them (not recorded which). This rearrangement joins TRBV9 to TRBJ2-1; 8 positions match TRBD2. The CDR3 sequence: CASSVASGGYNEQFF. The CDR3 bases are TGTGCCAGCAGCGTAGCCAGCGGGGGTTACAATGAGCAGTTCTTC.